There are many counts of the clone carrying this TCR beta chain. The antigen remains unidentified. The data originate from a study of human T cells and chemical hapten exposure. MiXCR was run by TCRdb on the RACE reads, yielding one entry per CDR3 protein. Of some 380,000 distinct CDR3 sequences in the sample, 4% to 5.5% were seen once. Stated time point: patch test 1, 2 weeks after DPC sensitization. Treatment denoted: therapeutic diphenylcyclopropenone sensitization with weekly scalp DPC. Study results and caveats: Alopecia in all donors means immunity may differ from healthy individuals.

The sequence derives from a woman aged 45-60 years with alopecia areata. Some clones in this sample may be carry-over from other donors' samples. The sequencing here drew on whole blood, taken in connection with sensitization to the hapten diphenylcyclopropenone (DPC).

The CDR3 protein is CASSPSNNEQFF. As DNA, the CDR3 is TGTGCCAGCAGCCCCTCGAACAATGAGCAGTTCTTC. The chain uses TRBV7-2 and TRBJ2-1; D is undetermined. Germline CDR1 is SGHTA and CDR2 is FQGNSA. V lost 5 bases to trimming and J lost 5 bases, with 7 bases between them. The CDR3 totals 12 residues.